Here is one T cell receptor beta chain with its context. The data derive from a study of cytomegalovirus exposure and HLA in healthy donors. PCR employed 60 Vbeta and 13 Jbeta primers. Sequencing was performed with immunoSEQ multiplex PCR; in TCRdb, only in-frame clones are kept and a portion is missing. The sample has 210,000 or so clones, less than 85% seen once. Germline assignment: CDR1 SEHNR and CDR2 FQNEAQ (reference sequence). The length of the CDR3 is 17 residues. V was clipped by 2 bases and J by 0 bases, with 13 bases between them. This receptor was identified in a man aged 18 to 29 in good health and CMV-seronegative. Sequencing used PBMCs. The V and J genes are TRBV7-9 and TRBJ1-4; no clear D. CDR3 DNA: TGTGCCAGCAGCTTACGCCCGGAGAGAACAACTAATGAAAAACTGTTTTTT. Translation gives CASSLRPERTTNEKLFF.